Listed below are T cell receptor beta chains from one sample, sequenced in a study of T cell responses to AZD1222 COVID-19 vaccine. TCRdb's copy holds only in-frame clones and misses some; the assay was immunoSEQ multiplex PCR. The sample holds tens of thousands of clones, roughly nine tenths seen once. The material was peripheral blood, obtained on day 0 of AZD1222 vaccination. These receptor sequences come from an adult in good health. CDR3s include the opening cysteine and the closing phenylalanine or tryptophan. Each record gives: D gene, clone size, V gene, J gene, CDR3 DNA, CDR3 protein. The D gene is left open where the match is weak. The listing skips clone size in some rows; elsewhere it reads once, few, many or a size class.

TRBD1	.	TRBV2	TRBJ2-7	TGTGCCAGCAGTGAAGTTGCATCCGGGACAGGGAGGTACGAGCAGTACTTC	CASSEVASGTGRYEQYF
.	.	TRBV7-2	TRBJ1-1	TGTGCCAGCAGCCTCGACACTGAAGCTTTCTTT	CASSLDTEAFF
TRBD1	.	TRBV19	TRBJ1-1	TGTGCCAGTAGTACGCAGGGACAGGTGGGTTTGCACACTGAAGCTTTCTTT	CASSTQGQVGLHTEAFF
.	.	TRBV9	TRBJ1-1	TGTGCCAGCAGCGCACAGGGGAACACTGAAGCTTTCTTT	CASSAQGNTEAFF
TRBD1	.	TRBV29-1	TRBJ1-2	TGCAGCGCCCAAGGACAGGGGGATATTTCGGAAACCTTC	CSAQGQGDISETF
.	.	TRBV29-1	TRBJ1-1	TGCAGCGTTGAAGTAAAGGGCGGGATAAAGAACACTGAAGCTTTCTTT	CSVEVKGGIKNTEAFF
.	.	TRBV18	TRBJ1-5	TGTGCCAGCTCACCTGGTGACCATAGCAATCAGCCCCAGCATTTT	CASSPGDHSNQPQHF
.	.	TRBV30	TRBJ2-4	TGTGCCTGGAGTGTCCCAGGGGTAAACATTCAGTACTTC	CAWSVPGVNIQYF
.	.	TRBV7-9	TRBJ1-2	TGTGCCAGCAGTAACCCCGGGGTTAACTATGGCTACACCTTC	CASSNPGVNYGYTF
.	.	TRBV9	TRBJ2-7	TGTGCCAGCAGCGTAGTGCCCTCCTACGAGCAGTACTTC	CASSVVPSYEQYF
.	.	TRBV14	TRBJ1-1	TGTGCCAGCAGCCTCACCCAACAGACTGAAGCTTTCTTT	CASSLTQQTEAFF
.	once	TRBV7-2	TRBJ1-2	TGTGCCAGCAGCTTGCTGGGAGGGGACTATGGCTACACCTTC	CASSLLGGDYGYTF
.	.	TRBV7-3	TRBJ1-2	TGTGCCAGCAGCTTATCAGGCGGAGGATGGGATGGCTACACCTTC	CASSLSGGGWDGYTF
TRBD2	.	TRBV10-3	TRBJ2-7	TGTGCCATCAGTGACTCCGGGACTAGCGGCTACGAGCAGTACTTC	CAISDSGTSGYEQYF
.	once	TRBV6-6	TRBJ1-1	TGTGCCAGCAGTTCCAGGGGCACTGAAGCTTTCTTT	CASSSRGTEAFF
.	.	TRBV2	TRBJ2-7	TGTGCCAGCAGTGAACCCAGGACGGGGAACGAGCAGTACTTC	CASSEPRTGNEQYF
.	.	TRBV5-1	TRBJ2-1	TGCGCCAGCTTCCCGGCCGCTAGCAGGGTCTACAATGAGCAGTTCTTC	CASFPAASRVYNEQFF
.	.	TRBV7-3	TRBJ2-1	TGTGCCAGCAGCTTAACGCTAACGGATGGGTTTAGGGCTAGTCCCAATGAGCAGTTCTTC	CASSLTLTDGFRASPNEQFF
TRBD1	once	TRBV6-5	TRBJ2-1	TGTGCCAGCAGTTACATCGGGGCAGGGGGCAATGAGCAGTTCTTC	CASSYIGAGGNEQFF
.	.	TRBV2	TRBJ2-4	TGTGCCAGCAGTGGAGCGCCCAAAACTTCTGGCATTCAGTACTTC	CASSGAPKTSGIQYF
TRBD1	few	TRBV4-2	TRBJ2-1	TGTGCCAGCAGCCAATCTACAGGGGGCGACTCCTACAATGAGCAGTTCTTC	CASSQSTGGDSYNEQFF
TRBD1	.	TRBV6-1	TRBJ2-6	TGTGCCAGCAGTGAACAGGGGGCTGGGGCCAACGTCCTGACTTTC	CASSEQGAGANVLTF
.	.	TRBV30	TRBJ1-1	TGTGCAGTAACGAGGGGGTTGAACACTGAAGCTTTCTTT	CAVTRGLNTEAFF